This T cell receptor (beta chain) is from a study of cytotoxic CD8 clonotypes in ibrutinib-treated CLL. The wider study: Response samples followed a median about 11 months of treatment, range 6 to 36. Samples yielded averages of around 280,000 productive templates and about 100,000 productive rearrangements.

For this clone: Its antigen is not identified.

This CDR3 has 13 amino acids. Deletions cut 9 bases from V and 2 bases from J, with 11 bases between. Germline V gives CDR1 SEHNR, CDR2 FQNEAQ (reference sequence). Repertoires were generated with immunoSEQ multiplex PCR, while TCRdb's copy carries only in-frame clones and drops some. The sample contains tens of thousands of clones, 85% to 90% of which appear only once. Points from the study as a whole: At the start, clonality exceeded age-matched healthy donors and followed circulating CD8+ T-cell counts. Whereas clonality rose at ibrutinib response, it declined toward baseline at progression.

The origin of this receptor is a human donor with chronic lymphocytic leukemia. The rearrangement links TRBV7-9 to TRBJ1-3; D ambiguous. This sample comprised PBMCs, obtained before ibrutinib treatment. CDR3 nucleotide sequence: TGTGCCAGTCTTGTCGGGGCTGGAAACACCATATATTTT. This sequence encodes CASLVGAGNTIYF.